The 24 T cell receptor beta chains listed next were all sequenced from one sample in a study of shared clonotypes between healthy human individuals (dated by TCRdb to about 2020). Library preparation employed the immunoSEQ multiplex PCR assay. The clones in this table, taken by TCRdb from immuneACCESS, are in-frame only. Not every clone is retained; where verified, under half of the shortfall comes from an unresolved V gene, and the cause of the rest is unknown. Here the sample has around 720,000 clones; less than 80% occur a single time. Around 1.8% of the sample is held by the ten biggest clonotypes. The sequencing sample was made of memory CD4+ T cells sorted from blood. According to the study, the label for this sample's cell subset or site signals: CD45RA-negative fraction. Receptors originate from a woman aged 30 to 39 in good health.

This clone has ten or more counts. The chain carries TRBV28 and TRBJ2-7, with 9 positions matching TRBD1. The V gene's germline CDR1 is MDHEN and CDR2 SYDVKM. J was trimmed by 4 bases and V by 10 bases; bases with no gene match: 11. The CDR3 consists of 14 residues. The CDR3 sequence is CAIQSGTGNYEQYF. The CDR3 DNA follows: TGTGCCATCCAGTCCGGGACAGGGAATTACGAGCAGTACTTC.

The count of this clone is one. This chain joins TRBV5-1 and TRBJ2-1; D not certain. The CDR3 has 13 amino acids. V dropped 3 bases and J dropped 6 bases, with 10 bases sitting between them. Germline CDR1 is SGHRS and CDR2 is YFSETQ. The CDR3 is CASSSSQANEQFF. CDR3 bases: TGCGCCAGCAGCTCAAGCCAGGCCAATGAGCAGTTCTTC. The full variable domain, completed using reference TRBV5-1 and TRBJ2-1, is KAGVTQTPRYLIKTRGQQVTLSCSPISGHRSVSWYQQTPGQGLQFLFEYFSETQRNKGNFPGRFSGRQFSNSRSEMNVSTLELGDSALYLCASSSSQANEQFFGPGTRLTVL.

This chain connects TRBV19 to TRBJ1-4, with 7 bases identical to TRBD1. The CDR3 length is 15 residues. The J segment lost 2 bases and the V segment lost 5 bases, leaving 5 bases of the junction unmatched. Germline CDR1 LNHDA, CDR2 SQIVND (reference sequence). The chain's CDR3 is CASSAPGQTNEKLFF. The CDR3 DNA follows: TGTGCCAGTAGTGCTCCGGGACAGACTAATGAAAAACTGTTTTTT.

A single count supports this clone. This sequence joins TRBV27 and TRBJ2-3; no clear D gene. V lost 3 bases and J 2 bases, leaving 6 bases between the germline ends. Germline V gene data show CDR1 as MNHEY and CDR2 as SMNVEV (reference sequence). The CDR3 has 13 residues. The CDR3 loop reads CASSFWATDTQYF. In DNA, the CDR3 is TGTGCCAGCAGTTTTTGGGCCACAGATACGCAGTATTTT.

J is TRBJ2-7 and V is TRBV19, with D perhaps matching TRBD1 or TRBD2 (5 bases each). V was cut by 9 bases and J by 0 bases, with 15 bases left in between. Germline CDR1 and CDR2: LNHDA and SQIVND (reference sequence). CDR3 size: 14 residues. The CDR3 DNA follows: TGTGCCAGCGGGACCTCCCACAGCTCCTACGAGCAGTACTTC. It translates to CASGTSHSSYEQYF.

The V gene is TRBV4-2, the J gene TRBJ2-3, with TRBD2 matching over 13 bases. This CDR3 is 19 amino acids long. The germline V gene encodes CDR1 LGHNA and CDR2 YNFKEQ. V lost 4 bases to trimming and J lost 1 base; unmatched junction nucleotides: 11. The CDR3 DNA follows: TGTGCCAGCAGCCGCCTAATTGGACTAGCGGGAGCGGGCACAGATACGCAGTATTTT. Encoded protein: CASSRLIGLAGAGTDTQYF.

Concerning this clone: The same CDR3 also results from other DNA sequences found in this sample. The rearrangement links TRBV5-1 to TRBJ2-7, with 7 bases fitting TRBD2. The CDR3 runs 14 residues. Trimming removed 0 bases from V and 5 bases from J; junction bases left unmatched: 5. From germline, CDR1 is SGHRS and CDR2 YFSETQ. The CDR3 bases are TGCGCCAGCAGCTTGGTGGCGGGAGTGAACGAGCAGTACTTC. This sequence encodes CASSLVAGVNEQYF.

The V gene is TRBV6-6, the J gene TRBJ1-4; no reliable D call. Germline V gives CDR1 MNHNY, CDR2 SVGAGI (reference sequence). The length of the CDR3 is 14 residues. Trimming removed 6 bases from V and 2 bases from J, with 10 bases in between. The CDR3 nucleotides are TGTGCCAGCAGCCTAACAGAGACTAATGAAAAACTGTTTTTT. Translation: CASSLTETNEKLFF.

The gene calls are TRBV11-2 and TRBJ2-1; 10 nucleotides align to TRBD1. The CDR3 sequence is 15 residues long. J gave up 5 bases and V 6 bases, and 7 bases lay outside the gene matches. Germline CDR1 SGHAT, CDR2 FQNNGV. The CDR3, as DNA: TGTGCCAGCAGGTCCCCCGGGACAGGGGACAATGAGCAGTTCTTC. This translates into CASRSPGTGDNEQFF.

The gene calls are TRBV30 and TRBJ1-3; 8 positions agree with TRBD1. Germline V gene lookup returns CDR1 GTSNPN and CDR2 SVGIG (reference sequence). CDR3 size: 17 residues. V dropped 3 bases and J dropped 8; count of bases not matched to a gene: 18. CDR3 sequence: CAWRSPGQARRADTIYF. The CDR3 DNA is TGTGCCTGGAGGAGCCCGGGACAGGCAAGGAGAGCGGACACCATATATTTT.

A remark on this clone: The identical CDR3 is also encoded by other nucleotide sequences in the sample. This chain uses TRBV5-1 with TRBJ2-2; 7 positions agree with TRBD1. The CDR3 totals 14 residues. Germline V CDR1 and CDR2: SGHRS, YFSETQ. With 7 bases clipped from V and 3 bases from J, the junction kept 6 bases outside the gene matches. The CDR3 spells CASSPGTDTGELFF. CDR3 sequence (DNA): TGCGCCAGCTCGCCCGGGACAGACACCGGGGAGCTGTTTTTT.

The chain uses TRBV11-2 and TRBJ2-7; D is ambiguous. The CDR3 runs 12 residues. Trimming took off 5 bases at V and 3 bases at J, with 8 bases between the two ends. The germline V gene encodes CDR1 SGHAT and CDR2 FQNNGV. The CDR3 nucleotides read TGTGCCAGCAGCGGAGCAGGCTACGAGCAGTACTTC. Translating it yields CASSGAGYEQYF.

As DNA, the CDR3 is TGTGCCAGCAGCTACGGGGCATCTAATGAAAAACTGTTTTTT. Translating gives CASSYGASNEKLFF. The chain is built from TRBV7-9 and TRBJ1-4; weak D call: TRBD1 (5 bases). CDR3 length equals 14 residues. Germline V lookup: CDR1 SEHNR, CDR2 FQNEAQ (reference sequence). Trimming cost V 4 bases and J 3 bases, with 9 bases left between them. The whole variable domain, remainder taken from reference TRBV7-9 and TRBJ1-4, is DTGVSQNPRHKITKRGQNVTFRCDPISEHNRLYWYRQTLGQGPEFLTYFQNEAQLEKSRLLSDRFSAERPKGSFSTLEIQRTEQGDSAMYLCASSYGASNEKLFFGSGTQLSVL.

The chain couples TRBV2 to TRBJ1-5; a possible D gene is TRBD1 (5 bases). The CDR3 length is 13 residues. Per the germline V gene, CDR1 is SNHLY and CDR2 is FYNNEI. The V end lost 4 bases, the J end lost 5 bases, and 9 bases lay between the germline ends. This chain's CDR3 is CASSVEGDQPQHF. The CDR3 nucleotides read TGTGCCAGCAGTGTCGAAGGGGATCAGCCCCAGCATTTT.

In its sample, this clone was seen a few times. The genes are TRBV21-1 and TRBJ2-7. TRBV21-1 is assigned pseudogene status. This CDR3 has 13 amino acids. The CDR3 DNA is TGTGCCAGGCACCCGGGACGCTTCTACGAGCAGTACTTC. This gives the protein CARHPGRFYEQYF.

The chain employs TRBV21-1 and TRBJ1-5. TRBV21-1 is a recognized pseudogene. The CDR3 extends over 19 amino acids. The CDR3: CASTKSWGPLLYSNQPQHF. The CDR3 nucleotides are TGTGCCAGCACTAAAAGCTGGGGTCCATTGCTTTATAGCAATCAGCCCCAGCATTTT.

Worth noting for this clone: One junction end disagrees with the germline gene, perhaps due to a read error. The rearrangement links TRBV5-3 to TRBJ2-4; D may be TRBD1 (6 bases). TRBV5-3 is flagged as an ORF with uncertain function. CDR3 size: 13 residues. CDR3 coding DNA: TGTGCCAGCAGCTCCAGACAGGAAAACATTCAGTACTTC. Amino acid sequence: CASSSRQENIQYF.

The chain employs TRBV30 and TRBJ1-4; maybe TRBD1 (5 bases). In germline, CDR1 is GTSNPN, CDR2 SVGIG (reference sequence). The CDR3 has 14 residues. With 3 bases removed from V and 8 bases from J, the gap between germline ends came to 16 bases. The DNA of the CDR3 is TGTGCCTGGAGGAAGACCGGGACCCCCGAAAAACTGTTTTTT. Its protein is CAWRKTGTPEKLFF. The whole variable domain, remainder taken from reference TRBV30 and TRBJ1-4, is SQTIHQWPATLVQPVGSPLSLECTVEGTSNPNLYWYRQAAGRGLQLLFYSVGIGQISSEVPQNLSASRPQDRQFILSSKKLLLSDSGFYLCAWRKTGTPEKLFFGSGTQLSVL.

V is TRBV29-1 and J is TRBJ2-1; the D call may be TRBD1 or TRBD2 (6 bases each). V was trimmed by 8 bases and J by 5 bases, leaving 16 bases between them. CDR3 length equals 13 residues. Germline V CDR1 and CDR2: SQVTM, ANQGSEA. The CDR3, as DNA: TGCAGCTCTCCTGGGGGGCTCCACAATGAGCAGTTCTTC. Translated: CSSPGGLHNEQFF.

The J gene is TRBJ2-7, the V gene TRBV28, with a tentative D call TRBD2 (6 bases). The V gene lost 5 bases and the J gene lost 4 bases, with 27 bases spanning the gap. The CDR3 length is 18 residues. The germline CDR1 and CDR2 sequences are MDHEN and SYDVKM. The CDR3 sequence is CASSPNSAGRGLWYEQYF. The CDR3 DNA sequence: TGTGCCAGCAGTCCCAACTCCGCGGGAAGGGGTCTGTGGTACGAGCAGTACTTC. The complete variable domain, with remaining parts taken from reference TRBV28 and TRBJ2-7, reads DVKVTQSSRYLVKRTGEKVFLECVQDMDHENMFWYRQDPGLGLRLIYFSYDVKMKEKGDIPEGYSVSREKKERFSLILESASTNQTSMYLCASSPNSAGRGLWYEQYFGPGTRLTVT.

The CDR3 DNA reads TGTGCCAGCAGCCGACAGTCTGAAGCTTTCTTT. Its protein product is CASSRQSEAFF. The chain has TRBV5-8 and TRBJ1-1; TRBD1 might be the D (5 bases). The CDR3 contains 11 residues. V dropped 4 bases and J dropped 6 bases, with 7 bases sitting between them. Germline V gene data show CDR1 as SGHTS and CDR2 as YDEGEE.

The chain links TRBV2 to TRBJ2-1; possibly TRBD1 for D (6 bases). CDR3 length: 15 amino acids. The V gene's germline CDR1 is SNHLY and CDR2 FYNNEI. Trimming cost V 1 base and J 7 bases, with 14 bases left between them. The CDR3, as DNA: TGTGCCAGCAGTGAAGTTTGGGGGCTGGGGAATGAGCAGTTCTTC. It codes for CASSEVWGLGNEQFF.

This clone has ten or more counts. J is TRBJ2-7 and V is TRBV5-1, with a possible D match to TRBD2 (6 bases). Germline CDR1 SGHRS, CDR2 YFSETQ. The V gene lost 0 bases and the J gene lost 2 bases, with 12 bases spanning the gap. The CDR3 is 15 residues long. The CDR3: CASSLALANPYEQYF. The CDR3 DNA is TGCGCCAGCAGCTTGGCCCTAGCGAACCCCTACGAGCAGTACTTC.

The genes are TRBV5-1 and TRBJ1-5, with no clear D. CDR3 length: 15 residues. The V gene lost 3 bases and the J gene lost 1 base, with 11 bases spanning the gap. CDR1 is SGHRS, CDR2 YFSETQ, per germline. The DNA for the CDR3 is TGCGCCAGCAGCTCTGACGGGTCAAGCAATCAGCCCCAGCATTTT. It encodes CASSSDGSSNQPQHF.